This T cell receptor (beta chain) was obtained from a study of T cells after yellow fever vaccination. As for the study in general: Preparing low-cell-number fractions relied on SMART-Seq v4 Ultra Low Input.

Each CDR3 protein is one row after TCRdb ran MiXCR on the 5' RACE reads. The data show 300,000 to 450,000 distinct CDR3 sequences, with roughly 8.6% seen just once and roughly 15% held by the top ten. Study findings and constraints: Contamination of FACS-sorted repertoires by abundant clonotypes from the bulk population could occur.

Germline CDR1 reads SQVTM; CDR2 reads ANQGSEA. This CDR3 spans 13 amino acids. V lost 7 bases to trimming and J lost 0 bases, with 11 bases between them. This clonotype was counted a few times. Its antigen is still unknown. The sample was PBMCs, taken about 49 days after the first yellow fever vaccination. The sequence came from a young man who received the YFV17D yellow fever vaccine. The chain links TRBV29-1 to TRBJ2-3; TRBD2 might be the D (6 bases). CDR3 protein: CSAVAESTDTQYF. As DNA, the CDR3 is TGCAGCGCCGTAGCGGAGAGCACAGATACGCAGTATTTT.